This TCR beta chain is drawn from a study of blood T cell repertoires in COVID-19 (dated by TCRdb to 2019 to 2021). The study in broad terms: Samples covering the acute and convalescent phases of COVID-19 were provided by collaborators in the United States, Italy and Spain. The prospective study material was composed of cDNA or gDNA derived from T cells, B-cell-depleted T cells, or PBMCs. The dataset comprised deeply sampled blood TCRbeta repertoires from subjects exposed to, actively infected with, or recovered from COVID-19. The repertoires were made available in a free public database intended to serve as a resource for research on the immune response to SARS-CoV-2. The samples were drawn from the first 160 participants of the ongoing ImmuneRACE study and from some 1,300 subjects provided by 6 global collaborators. A de-identified subject ID, COVID-19 status, age in years and sex were almost always included in the sample metadata. Where available, HLA class I and class II types were obtained from metadata supplied by the sample provider rather than from assay-based typing. Beyond this particular receptor, the publication reports: The quantity of clinical and demographic metadata differed by source and by participant and was supplied without curation.

The germline V gene (reference sequence) gives CDR1 as LGHDT and CDR2 as YNNKEL. The V end loses 8 bases and the J end loses 2 bases, and a stretch of 7 bases separates them. Including cysteine and phenylalanine, the CDR3 has 11 amino acids. Only CDR3 DNA remains: 33 bases, in frame from the first base. Collaborating institutions collected whole blood in K2EDTA tubes following their own protocols. For TCRbeta analysis, collaborators shipped samples in one of three forms: frozen whole blood, isolated PBMCs, or DNA extracted from either of those sample types. About this clone: The antigen it binds to is not known. There are no base qualities to consult, and no much larger clone falls within one base.

TCRbeta CDR3 regions were amplified from genomic DNA by means of the immunoSEQ Assay, a bias-controlled multiplex PCR. In the source study's methods: Within the assay, amplification of reference gene primers was used to estimate how many nucleated cells each sample contained. To quantify the absolute abundance of each unique TCRbeta CDR3 rearrangement, sequence reads were collapsed and filtered. For each sample, productive Simpson clonality was calculated as the square root of Simpson's diversity index across productive rearrangements. The source is immuneACCESS, and TCRdb retained only in-frame sequences with V and J called. Part of the clones is not carried over; for the studies checked, unresolved V genes explain less than half of this, and the remainder is unexplained. V, J and clone size are those of that table, while D and trimming were read from the DNA. Recorded for this sample are 150,000 or so clones; 75% to 90% of them occurred a single time. The ten most abundant clones make up around 0.62% of the sample.

Specimen: peripheral blood. The sequence derives from a man in his fifties or sixties with acute or convalescent COVID-19. The rearrangement joined TRBV3-1 (or the pseudogene TRBV3-2) to TRBJ2-7, with the D gene too uncertain to name. DNA sequence: TGTGCCAGCGGCCGCGCCTACGAGCAGTACTTC. Its protein is CASGRAYEQYF.